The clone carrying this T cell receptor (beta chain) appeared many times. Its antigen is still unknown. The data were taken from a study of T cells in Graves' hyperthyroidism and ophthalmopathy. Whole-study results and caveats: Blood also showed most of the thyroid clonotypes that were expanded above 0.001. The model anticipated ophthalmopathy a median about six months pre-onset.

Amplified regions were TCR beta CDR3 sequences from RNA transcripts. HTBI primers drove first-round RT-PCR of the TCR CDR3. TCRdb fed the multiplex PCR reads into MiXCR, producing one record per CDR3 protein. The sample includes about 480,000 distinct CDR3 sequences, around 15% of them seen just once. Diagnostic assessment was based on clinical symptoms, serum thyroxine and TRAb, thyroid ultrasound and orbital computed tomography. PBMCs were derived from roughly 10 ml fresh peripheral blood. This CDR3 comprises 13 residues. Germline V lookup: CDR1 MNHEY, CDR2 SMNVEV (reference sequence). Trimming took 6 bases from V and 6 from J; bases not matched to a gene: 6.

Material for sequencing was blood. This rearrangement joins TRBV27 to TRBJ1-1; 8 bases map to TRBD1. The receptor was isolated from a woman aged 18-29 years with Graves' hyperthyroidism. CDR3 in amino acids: CASRTGAAAEAFF. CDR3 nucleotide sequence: TGTGCCAGCAGGACAGGGGCGGCGGCTGAAGCTTTCTTT.